This T cell receptor (beta chain) was retrieved from a study of regulatory T cells in long-lasting Graves disease. Study details: Over 5 years on antithyroid drugs plus positive TSH receptor antibodies marked Graves' disease as persistent.

The time point here: persistent/refractory GD, antithyroid drugs over 5 years with positive TRAb. Extracted RNA from PBMCs served as the source of the TCR library. Relying on iRepertoire HTBI primers and Arm-PCR of CDR3 regions, the team built TCR beta libraries. As originally analysed: Identification across samples found about 65 TRBV and 15 or so TRBJ segments. TCRdb re-derived calls from the multiplex PCR reads in MiXCR, one entry per CDR3 protein. In this record, the V and J calls reflect TCRdb's handling and not the investigators' own analysis. The sample has 500,000 to 800,000 distinct CDR3 sequences, 30% seen once. As concerns this clonotype: Its cognate antigen is unknown.

Regarding the study as a whole: Gene preferences differed: TRBV28, TRBJ1-2, TRBJ2-5 in persistent cases. Newly diagnosed patients shared 950 to 1,000 public clonotypes; persistent patients shared about 2,500.

Germline CDR1 and CDR2: LGHDT and YNNKEL (reference sequence). Trimming took off 0 bases at V and 3 bases at J, with 12 bases between the two ends. This CDR3 is 15 amino acids long. The source material was peripheral blood mononuclear cells (PBMCs), sampled when the disease was refractory, from a patient treated with antithyroid drugs. The chain combines TRBV3-1 with TRBJ2-7; no firm D call. This TCR was sampled from a female donor with Graves disease. CDR3 DNA sequence: TGTGCCAGCAGCCAAGACCGAGACGGTTACTACGAGCAGTACTTC. This gives the protein CASSQDRDGYYEQYF.